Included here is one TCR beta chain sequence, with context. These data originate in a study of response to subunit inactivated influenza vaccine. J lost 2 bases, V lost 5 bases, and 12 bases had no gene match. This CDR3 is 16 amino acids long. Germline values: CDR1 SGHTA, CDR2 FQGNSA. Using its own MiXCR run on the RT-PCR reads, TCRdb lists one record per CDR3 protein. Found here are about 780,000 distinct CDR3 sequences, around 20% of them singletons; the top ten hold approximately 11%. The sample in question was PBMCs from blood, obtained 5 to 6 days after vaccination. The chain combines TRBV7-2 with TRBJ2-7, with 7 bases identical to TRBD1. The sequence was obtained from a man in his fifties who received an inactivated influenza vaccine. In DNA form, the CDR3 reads TGTGCCAGCAGCCGCCAGACAGGGAAGATCCCCTACGAGCAGTACTTC. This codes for CASSRQTGKIPYEQYF. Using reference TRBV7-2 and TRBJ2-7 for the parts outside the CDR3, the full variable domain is GAGVSQSPSNKVTEKGKDVELRCDPISGHTALYWYRQSLGQGLEFLIYFQGNSAPDKSGLPSDRFSAERTGGSVSTLTIQRTQQEDSAVYLCASSRQTGKIPYEQYFGPGTRLTVT.